The rows below give T cell receptor beta chains drawn from one sample of a study of tumor-infiltrating lymphocytes in oesophageal squamous cell carcinoma. TCRdb passed the PCR reads through MiXCR, listing each CDR3 protein once. The data contain about 9,600 distinct CDR3 sequences, 45% to 65% of them singletons. Sequenced input: esophageal tumor tissue. The receptors were sampled from a female donor with esophageal squamous cell carcinoma. CDR3s include the opening cysteine and the closing phenylalanine or tryptophan. D genes are given only for firm matches.

J,V,D,CDR3
.,TRBV7-3,.,CASSYKGGTYNEQFF
.,TRBV12-3/TRBV12-4,TRBD2,CASSFSAGVNEQFF
TRBJ1-4,TRBV15,.,CATSRVAGEKLFF
.,TRBV7-3,.,CASSLGLNNEQFF
TRBJ2-5,TRBV24-1,.,CATSEYRAGAETQYF
TRBJ2-1,TRBV24-1,.,CATSTGTGSYNEQFF
.,TRBV7-9,.,CASSLAGAGETQYF
.,TRBV7-3,TRBD2,CASSLRGGRDNEQFF
.,TRBV6-1,.,CVSSEGGRGPCYDQYF
TRBJ2-1,TRBV7-3,TRBD2,CASNSGGMDEQFF
TRBJ2-5,TRBV7-3,.,CASSRGVAETQYF
TRBJ2-5,TRBV7-2,TRBD2,CASSSSGRGETQYF
TRBJ2-1,TRBV7-3,.,CASSLGSDWGYEQFF
TRBJ2-5,TRBV7-8,TRBD1,CASSQRDSSYNEQYF
TRBJ1-4,TRBV12-3/TRBV12-4,.,CASSLRQNFNEKLFF
.,TRBV7-6,.,CASSPLRGDTGELFF
TRBJ1-1,TRBV27,.,CASRSFTEAFF
TRBJ1-1,TRBV7-2,TRBD1,CASSFGGQGLNTEAFF
TRBJ1-1,TRBV7-2,.,CASSLSGSVWNTEAFF
TRBJ2-5,TRBV7-9,.,CASSEGHRQETQYF
TRBJ2-1,TRBV7-3,TRBD1,CASSLPGTGHNEQFF
TRBJ1-1,TRBV7-3,.,CASSLWGGGNTEAFF
.,TRBV5-3,.,CASSSWGVYYNEQFF
.,TRBV7-3,TRBD2,CASSLGGTSYNEQFF
.,TRBV9,.,CASSPSGGGGHYEQYF
TRBJ2-7,TRBV7-2,.,CASSSDSSYEQYF
TRBJ2-5,TRBV19,TRBD1,CASSTTGLETQYF